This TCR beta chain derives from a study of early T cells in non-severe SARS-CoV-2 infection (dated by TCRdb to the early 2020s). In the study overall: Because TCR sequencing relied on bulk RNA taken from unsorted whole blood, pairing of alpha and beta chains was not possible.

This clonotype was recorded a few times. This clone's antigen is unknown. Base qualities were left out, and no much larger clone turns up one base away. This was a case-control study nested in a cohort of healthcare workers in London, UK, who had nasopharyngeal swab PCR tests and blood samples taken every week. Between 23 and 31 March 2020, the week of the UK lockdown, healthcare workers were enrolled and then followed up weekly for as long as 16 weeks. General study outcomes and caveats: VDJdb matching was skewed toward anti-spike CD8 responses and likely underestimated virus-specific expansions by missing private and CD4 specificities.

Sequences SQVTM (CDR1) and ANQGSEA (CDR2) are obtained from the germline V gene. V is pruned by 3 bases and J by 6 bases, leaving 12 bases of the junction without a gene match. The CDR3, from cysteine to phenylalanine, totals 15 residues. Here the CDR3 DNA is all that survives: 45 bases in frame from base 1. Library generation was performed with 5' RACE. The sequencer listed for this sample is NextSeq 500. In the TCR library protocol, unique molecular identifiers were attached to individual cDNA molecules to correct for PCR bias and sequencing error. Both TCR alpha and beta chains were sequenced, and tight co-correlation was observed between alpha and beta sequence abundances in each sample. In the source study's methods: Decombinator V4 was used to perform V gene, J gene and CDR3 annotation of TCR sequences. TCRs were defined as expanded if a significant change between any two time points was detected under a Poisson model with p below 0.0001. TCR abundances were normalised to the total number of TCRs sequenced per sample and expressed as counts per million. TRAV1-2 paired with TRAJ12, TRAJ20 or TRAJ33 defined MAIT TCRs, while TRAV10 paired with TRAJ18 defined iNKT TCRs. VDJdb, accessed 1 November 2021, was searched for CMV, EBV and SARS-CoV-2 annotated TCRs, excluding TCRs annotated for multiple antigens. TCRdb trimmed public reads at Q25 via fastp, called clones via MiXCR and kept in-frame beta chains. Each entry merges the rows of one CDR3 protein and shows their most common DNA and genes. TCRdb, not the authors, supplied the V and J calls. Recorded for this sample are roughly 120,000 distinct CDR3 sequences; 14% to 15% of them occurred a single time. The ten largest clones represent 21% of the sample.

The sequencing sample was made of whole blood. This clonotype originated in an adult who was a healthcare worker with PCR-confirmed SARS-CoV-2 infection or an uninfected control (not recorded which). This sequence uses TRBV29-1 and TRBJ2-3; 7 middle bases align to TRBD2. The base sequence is TGCAGCGTTGAGGGTGAGCGGGGTGGATTTGATACGCAGTATTTT. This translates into CSVEGERGGFDTQYF.